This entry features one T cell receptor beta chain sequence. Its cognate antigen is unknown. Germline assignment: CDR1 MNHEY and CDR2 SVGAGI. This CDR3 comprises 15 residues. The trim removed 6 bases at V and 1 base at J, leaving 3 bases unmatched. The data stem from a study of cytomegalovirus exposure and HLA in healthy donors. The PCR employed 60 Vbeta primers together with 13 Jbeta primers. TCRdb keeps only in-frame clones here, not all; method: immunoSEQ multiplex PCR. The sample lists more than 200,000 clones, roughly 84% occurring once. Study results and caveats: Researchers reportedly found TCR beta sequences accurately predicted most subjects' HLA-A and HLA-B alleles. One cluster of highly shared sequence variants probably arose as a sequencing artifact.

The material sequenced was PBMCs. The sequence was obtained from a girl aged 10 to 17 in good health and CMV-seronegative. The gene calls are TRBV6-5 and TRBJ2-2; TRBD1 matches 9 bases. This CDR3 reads CASSTGGLNTGELFF. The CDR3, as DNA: TGTGCCAGCAGCACAGGGGGCTTGAACACCGGGGAGCTGTTTTTT.